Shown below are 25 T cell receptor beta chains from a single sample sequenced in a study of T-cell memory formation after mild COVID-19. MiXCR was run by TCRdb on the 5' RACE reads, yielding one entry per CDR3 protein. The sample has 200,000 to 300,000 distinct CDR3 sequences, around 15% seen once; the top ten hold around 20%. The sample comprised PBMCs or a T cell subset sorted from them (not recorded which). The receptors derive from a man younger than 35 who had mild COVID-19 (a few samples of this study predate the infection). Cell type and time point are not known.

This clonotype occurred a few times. The CDR3 loop reads CSARPSAYNEQFF. CDR3 DNA sequence: TGCAGTGCTAGGCCTAGCGCATACAATGAGCAGTTCTTC. The chain combines TRBV20-1 with TRBJ2-1; possible D gene TRBD2, 6 bases. The CDR3 extends over 13 amino acids. V was pared by 3 bases and J by 4 bases, with 10 bases between. Germline lookup yields CDR1 DFQATT and CDR2 SNEGSKA (reference sequence).

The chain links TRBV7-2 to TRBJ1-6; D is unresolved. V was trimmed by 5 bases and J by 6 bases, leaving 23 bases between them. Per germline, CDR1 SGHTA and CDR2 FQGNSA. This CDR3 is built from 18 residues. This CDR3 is CASSPLVRWGSRNSPLHF. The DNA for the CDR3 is TGTGCCAGCAGCCCCCTTGTGCGTTGGGGTAGCCGTAATTCACCCCTCCACTTT.

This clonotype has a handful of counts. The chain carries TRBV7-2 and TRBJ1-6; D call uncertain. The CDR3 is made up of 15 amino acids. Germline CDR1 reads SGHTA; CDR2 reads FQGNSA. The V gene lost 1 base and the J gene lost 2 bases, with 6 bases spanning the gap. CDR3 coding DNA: TGTGCCAGCAGCTTAGGGCGGCCCTATAATTCACCCCTCCACTTT. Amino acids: CASSLGRPYNSPLHF.

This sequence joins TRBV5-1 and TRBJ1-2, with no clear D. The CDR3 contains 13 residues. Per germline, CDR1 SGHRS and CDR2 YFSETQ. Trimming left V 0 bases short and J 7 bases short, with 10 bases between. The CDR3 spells CASSLGPSTGYTF. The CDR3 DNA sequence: TGCGCCAGCAGCTTGGGACCGTCCACTGGCTACACCTTC.

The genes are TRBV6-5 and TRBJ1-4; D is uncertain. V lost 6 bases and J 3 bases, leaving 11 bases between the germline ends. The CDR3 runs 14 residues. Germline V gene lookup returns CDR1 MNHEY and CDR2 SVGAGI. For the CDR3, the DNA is TGTGCCAGCAGACCCGAAGTTGCTAATGAAAAACTGTTTTTT. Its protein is CASRPEVANEKLFF.

The DNA of the CDR3 is TGTGCCAGCAGCGGCTTAGCGGGGCCCTACGAGCAGTACGTC. Translated: CASSGLAGPYEQYV. The chain is built from TRBV5-6 and TRBJ2-7; 8 positions agree with TRBD2. The CDR3 loop spans 14 amino acids. Trimming removed 4 bases from V and 2 bases from J; junction bases left unmatched: 5. The germline V gene encodes CDR1 SGHDT and CDR2 YYEEEE.

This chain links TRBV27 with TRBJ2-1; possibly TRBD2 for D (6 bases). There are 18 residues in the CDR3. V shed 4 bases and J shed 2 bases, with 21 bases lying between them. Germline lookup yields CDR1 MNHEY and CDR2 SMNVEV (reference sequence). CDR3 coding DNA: TGTGCCAGCAGTTCGAATGGAATTCGCGGGGCGACCTACAATGAGCAGTTCTTC. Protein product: CASSSNGIRGATYNEQFF.

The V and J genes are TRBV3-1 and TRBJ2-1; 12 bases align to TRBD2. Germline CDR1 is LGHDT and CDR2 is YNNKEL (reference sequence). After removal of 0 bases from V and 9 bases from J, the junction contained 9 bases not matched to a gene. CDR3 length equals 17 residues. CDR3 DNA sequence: TGTGCCAGCAGCCAAGACTATTCTAGCGGGGGGGCGGCTGAGCAGTTCTTC. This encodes CASSQDYSSGGAAEQFF.

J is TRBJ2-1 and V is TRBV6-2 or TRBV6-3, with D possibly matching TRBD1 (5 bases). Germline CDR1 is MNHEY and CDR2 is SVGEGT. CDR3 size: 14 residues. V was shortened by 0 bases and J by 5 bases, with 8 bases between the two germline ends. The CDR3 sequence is CASSYSGRDNEQFF. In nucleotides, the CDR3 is TGTGCCAGCAGTTACTCCGGCAGGGACAATGAGCAGTTCTTC.

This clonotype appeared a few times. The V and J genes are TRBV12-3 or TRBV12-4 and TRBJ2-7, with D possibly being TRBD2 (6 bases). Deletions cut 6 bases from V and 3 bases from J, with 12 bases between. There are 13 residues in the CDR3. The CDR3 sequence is CASRGGTLYEQYV. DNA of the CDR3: TGTGCCAGCAGAGGCGGGACTCTCTACGAGCAGTACGTC.

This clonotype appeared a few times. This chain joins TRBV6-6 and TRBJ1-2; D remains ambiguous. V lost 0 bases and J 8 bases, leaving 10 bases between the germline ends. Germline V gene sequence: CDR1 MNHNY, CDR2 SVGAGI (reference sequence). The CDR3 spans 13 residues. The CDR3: CASSYSPGEGYTF. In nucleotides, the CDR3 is TGTGCCAGCAGTTACTCGCCCGGGGAGGGCTACACCTTC.

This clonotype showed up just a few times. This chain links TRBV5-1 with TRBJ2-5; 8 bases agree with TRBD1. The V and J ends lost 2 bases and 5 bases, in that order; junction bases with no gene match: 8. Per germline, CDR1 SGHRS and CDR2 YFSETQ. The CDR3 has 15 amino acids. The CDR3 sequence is CASSFDPGGWETQYF. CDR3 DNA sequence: TGCGCCAGCAGCTTTGATCCAGGGGGCTGGGAGACCCAGTACTTC.

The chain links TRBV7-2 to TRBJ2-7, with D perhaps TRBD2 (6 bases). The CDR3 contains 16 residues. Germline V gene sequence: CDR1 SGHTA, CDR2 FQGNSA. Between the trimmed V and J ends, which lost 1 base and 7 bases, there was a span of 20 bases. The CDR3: CASSLVSSGPAGEQYF. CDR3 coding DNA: TGTGCCAGCAGCTTAGTTTCCTCGGGACCCGCGGGGGAGCAGTACTTC.

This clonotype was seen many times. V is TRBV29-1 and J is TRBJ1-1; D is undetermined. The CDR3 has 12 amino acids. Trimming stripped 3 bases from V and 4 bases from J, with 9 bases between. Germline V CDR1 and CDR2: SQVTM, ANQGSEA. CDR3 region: CSVDYGSTEAFF. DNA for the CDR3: TGCAGCGTTGACTACGGGAGCACTGAAGCTTTCTTT.

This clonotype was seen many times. The chain's CDR3 is CASSLDQGGQPQHF. The CDR3 DNA is TGCGCCAGCAGCTTGGATCAGGGAGGCCAGCCCCAGCATTTT. V and J are TRBV5-1 and TRBJ1-5; possible D gene TRBD1, 5 bases. Germline-derived CDR1 and CDR2 are SGHRS and YFSETQ. The CDR3 extends over 14 amino acids. V shed 0 bases and J shed 7 bases, with 11 bases lying between them.

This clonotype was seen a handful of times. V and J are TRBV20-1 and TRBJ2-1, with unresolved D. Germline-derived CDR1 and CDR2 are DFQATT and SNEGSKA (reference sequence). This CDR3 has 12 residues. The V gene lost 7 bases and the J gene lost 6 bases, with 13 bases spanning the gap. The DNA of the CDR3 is TGCAGTGTTCTAGTCCTGGGCAATGAGCAGTTCTTC. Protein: CSVLVLGNEQFF.

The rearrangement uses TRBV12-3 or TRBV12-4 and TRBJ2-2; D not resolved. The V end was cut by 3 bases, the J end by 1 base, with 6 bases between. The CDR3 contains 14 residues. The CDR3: CASSFQMNTGELFF. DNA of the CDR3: TGTGCCAGCAGTTTCCAGATGAACACCGGGGAGCTGTTTTTT.

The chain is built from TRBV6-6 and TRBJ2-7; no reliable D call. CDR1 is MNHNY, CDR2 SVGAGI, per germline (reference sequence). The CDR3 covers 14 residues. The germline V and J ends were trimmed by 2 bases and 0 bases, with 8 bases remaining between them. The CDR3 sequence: CASSYLLRSYEQYF. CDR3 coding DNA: TGTGCCAGCAGTTACCTACTACGCTCCTACGAGCAGTACTTC.

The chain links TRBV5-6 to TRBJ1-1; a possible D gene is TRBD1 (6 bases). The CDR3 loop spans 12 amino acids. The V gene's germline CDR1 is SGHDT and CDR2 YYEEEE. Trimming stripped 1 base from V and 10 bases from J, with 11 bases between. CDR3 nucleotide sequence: TGTGCCAGCAGCTTGCAGGGGCGCGGAGCTTTCTTT. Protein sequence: CASSLQGRGAFF.

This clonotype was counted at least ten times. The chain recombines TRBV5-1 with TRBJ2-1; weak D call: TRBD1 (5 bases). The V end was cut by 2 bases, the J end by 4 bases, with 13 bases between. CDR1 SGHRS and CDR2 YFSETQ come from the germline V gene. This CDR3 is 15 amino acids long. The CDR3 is CASSFRQGSYNEQFF. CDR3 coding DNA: TGCGCCAGCAGCTTCAGGCAGGGTTCGTACAATGAGCAGTTCTTC. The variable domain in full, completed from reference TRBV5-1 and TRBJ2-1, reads KAGVTQTPRYLIKTRGQQVTLSCSPISGHRSVSWYQQTPGQGLQFLFEYFSETQRNKGNFPGRFSGRQFSNSRSEMNVSTLELGDSALYLCASSFRQGSYNEQFFGPGTRLTVL.

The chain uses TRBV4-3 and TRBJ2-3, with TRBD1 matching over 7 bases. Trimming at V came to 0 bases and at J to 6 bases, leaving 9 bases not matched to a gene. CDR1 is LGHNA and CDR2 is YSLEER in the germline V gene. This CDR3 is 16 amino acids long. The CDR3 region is CASSQDRRDRGDTQYF. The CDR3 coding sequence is TGCGCCAGCAGCCAAGATCGTCGGGACAGAGGCGATACGCAGTATTTT.

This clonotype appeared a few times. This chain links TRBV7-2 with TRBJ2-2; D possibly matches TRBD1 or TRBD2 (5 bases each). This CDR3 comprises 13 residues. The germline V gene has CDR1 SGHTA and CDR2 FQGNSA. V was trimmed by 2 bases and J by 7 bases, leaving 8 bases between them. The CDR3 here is CASSLPRGGELFF. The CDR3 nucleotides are TGTGCCAGCAGCTTACCGAGGGGCGGGGAGCTGTTTTTT. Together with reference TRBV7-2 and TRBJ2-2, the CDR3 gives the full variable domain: GAGVSQSPSNKVTEKGKDVELRCDPISGHTALYWYRQSLGQGLEFLIYFQGNSAPDKSGLPSDRFSAERTGGSVSTLTIQRTQQEDSAVYLCASSLPRGGELFFGEGSRLTVL.

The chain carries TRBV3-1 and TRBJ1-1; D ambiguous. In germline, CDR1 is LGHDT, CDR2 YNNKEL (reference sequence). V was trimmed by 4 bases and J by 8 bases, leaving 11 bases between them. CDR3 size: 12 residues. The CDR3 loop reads CASSRERMEAFF. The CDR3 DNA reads TGTGCCAGCAGCCGAGAACGAATGGAAGCTTTCTTT. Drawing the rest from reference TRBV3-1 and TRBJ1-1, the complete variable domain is DTAVSQTPKYLVTQMGNDKSIKCEQNLGHDTMYWYKQDSKKFLKIMFSYNNKELIINETVPNRFSPKSPDKAHLNLHINSLELGDSAVYFCASSRERMEAFFGQGTRLTVV.

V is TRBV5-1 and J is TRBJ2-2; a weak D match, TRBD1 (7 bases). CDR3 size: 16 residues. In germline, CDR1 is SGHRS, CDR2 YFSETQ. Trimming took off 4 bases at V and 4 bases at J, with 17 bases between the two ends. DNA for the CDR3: TGCGCCAGCAGCCCATCAGGGGGGACCATCACCGGGGAGCTGTTTTTT. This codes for CASSPSGGTITGELFF.

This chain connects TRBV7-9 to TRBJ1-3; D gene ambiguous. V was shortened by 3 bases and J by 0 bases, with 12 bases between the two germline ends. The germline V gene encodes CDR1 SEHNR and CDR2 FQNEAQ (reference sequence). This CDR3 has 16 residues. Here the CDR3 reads CASSFKTRDSGNTIYF. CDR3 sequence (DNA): TGTGCCAGCAGCTTTAAAACGCGGGACTCTGGAAACACCATATATTTT. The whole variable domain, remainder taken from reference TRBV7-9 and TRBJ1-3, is DTGVSQNPRHKITKRGQNVTFRCDPISEHNRLYWYRQTLGQGPEFLTYFQNEAQLEKSRLLSDRFSAERPKGSFSTLEIQRTEQGDSAMYLCASSFKTRDSGNTIYFGEGSWLTVV.